This T cell receptor (beta chain) was sequenced during a study of blood T cell repertoires in COVID-19. Turning to the study itself: The cDNA or gDNA used as material had been derived from T cells, B-cell-depleted T cells, or PBMCs.

How the authors handled the data: Reference gene primer amplification gave estimated nucleated cell counts. TCRdb's table, derived via immunoSEQ multiplex PCR, lists solely in-frame clones and lacks some. For V, J and clone size, that table is used; D and trimming come from the DNA. The table lists roughly 280,000 clones, approximately 89% of them singletons. Between the trimmed V and J ends, which lost 4 bases and 1 base, there was a span of 19 bases. CDR3 length: 17 residues. The participants were between 18 and 89 years old and came from about two dozen US areas. In Cohort 3, a recovered donor had either two negative PCRs, clearance, or symptom resolution.

The rearrangement links TRBV23-1 to TRBJ1-1, with unresolved D. TRBV23-1 is an open reading frame, and its role is uncertain. The sequencing input was PBMCs or T cells enriched from blood (not recorded which). The origin of this receptor is a woman aged 60 to 75 who had recovered from COVID-19. The CDR3 coding sequence is TGCGCCAGCAGTCTCGTCAGGAGGGATTTAACGAACACTGAAGCTTTCTTT. It yields the protein CASSLVRRDLTNTEAFF.